Listed below are T cell receptor beta chains from one sample, sequenced in a study of PD-1 blockade in classical Hodgkin lymphoma. Produced via immunoSEQ multiplex PCR; TCRdb's table is partial and in-frame only. In the table there are about 40,000 clones, about nine tenths of which are singletons. The sample consisted of peripheral blood mononuclear cells (PBMCs), taken at baseline. Every receptor here comes from a human donor with classical Hodgkin lymphoma. CDR3s include the opening cysteine and the closing phenylalanine or tryptophan. Fields, in order: J gene, clone size, D gene, V gene, CDR3 DNA, CDR3 protein. The D gene is left open where the match is weak. Rows give clone size only sometimes, using once, few, many, or a class for an expanded clone.

TRBJ1-2,NA,NA,TRBV6-5,TGTGCCAGCAGCCGAACCCCAACAGGGAACTATGGCTACACCTTC,CASSRTPTGNYGYTF
TRBJ1-3,NA,TRBD1,TRBV19,TGTGCCACAGCGTCAGGGGGAGGAAACACCATATATTTT,CATASGGGNTIYF
TRBJ1-2,NA,NA,TRBV7-9,TGTGCCAGCAGCTTCATCACTAACTATGGCTACACCTTC,CASSFITNYGYTF
TRBJ2-1,NA,TRBD1,TRBV6-5,TGTGCCAGCAGACCGGGACAGGCCAATGAGCAGTTCTTC,CASRPGQANEQFF
TRBJ1-1,NA,NA,TRBV6-6,TGTGCCAGCAGTTACTTTGGGGGTAAGAGCACTGAAGCTTTCTTT,CASSYFGGKSTEAFF
TRBJ1-1,NA,NA,TRBV4-2,TGTGCCAGCAGCCGCTTAGTCGGGCGGAACACTGAAGCTTTCTTT,CASSRLVGRNTEAFF
TRBJ1-2,NA,NA,TRBV25-1,TGTGCCAGCAGTGACGCTGGCTACACCTTC,CASSDAGYTF
TRBJ1-2,few,NA,TRBV5-1,TGCGCCAGCAGCTTGGGACAGTTCTATGGCTACACCTTC,CASSLGQFYGYTF
TRBJ1-1,NA,NA,TRBV5-1,TGCGCCAGCAGCTTCTCCGGGTCCCCCCTTTGGACGAACACTGAAGCTTTCTTT,CASSFSGSPLWTNTEAFF
TRBJ2-3,large,NA,TRBV11-1,TGTGCCAGCAGCTTAGAGGGGTACACAGATACGCAGTATTTT,CASSLEGYTDTQYF
TRBJ2-6,NA,NA,TRBV6-1,TGTGCCAGCAGTGCCAGCTTCGGGGCCAACGTCCTGACTTTC,CASSASFGANVLTF
TRBJ1-4,NA,NA,TRBV15,TGTGCCACCACACGCAGGGCTAATGAAAAACTGTTTTTT,CATTRRANEKLFF
TRBJ2-7,NA,NA,TRBV29-1,TGCAGCGTTGTTGGGACGCCCTACGAGCAGTACTTC,CSVVGTPYEQYF
TRBJ1-6,NA,NA,TRBV4-1,TGCGCCAGCAGCCAAGATTGGAGCTCCTATAATTCACCCCTCCACTTT,CASSQDWSSYNSPLHF
TRBJ1-2,NA,NA,TRBV4-3,TGCGCCAGCAGCCAAGATCGTGGGGTTGGCTATGGCTACACCTTC,CASSQDRGVGYGYTF
TRBJ1-2,once,NA,TRBV19,TGTGCCAGTAGTCCGACAAGCTATGGCTACACCTTC,CASSPTSYGYTF